The clone carrying this T cell receptor beta chain has more than one count but fewer than ten. Antigen unknown. V lost 1 base and J 3 bases, leaving 7 bases between the germline ends. CDR1 MNHNS and CDR2 SASEGT come from the germline V gene. This CDR3 spans 13 amino acids. The source of the sample is a study of T cell responses to AZD1222 COVID-19 vaccine. Findings and caveats of the study: Recipients of two AZD1222 doses showed rising Spike-specific TCR breadth and depth.

Repertoires were generated with immunoSEQ multiplex PCR, while TCRdb's copy carries only in-frame clones and drops some. The table lists about 170,000 clones, roughly 92% of them singletons, with about 1.6% in the top ten. The sample here was peripheral blood, taken on day 0 of AZD1222 vaccination. The genes are TRBV6-1 and TRBJ2-7; a possible D gene is TRBD2 (5 bases). The receptor comes from an adult in good health. The CDR3 loop is CASSEVRGYEQYF. The DNA of the CDR3 is TGTGCCAGCAGTGAAGTTCGGGGCTACGAGCAGTACTTC.